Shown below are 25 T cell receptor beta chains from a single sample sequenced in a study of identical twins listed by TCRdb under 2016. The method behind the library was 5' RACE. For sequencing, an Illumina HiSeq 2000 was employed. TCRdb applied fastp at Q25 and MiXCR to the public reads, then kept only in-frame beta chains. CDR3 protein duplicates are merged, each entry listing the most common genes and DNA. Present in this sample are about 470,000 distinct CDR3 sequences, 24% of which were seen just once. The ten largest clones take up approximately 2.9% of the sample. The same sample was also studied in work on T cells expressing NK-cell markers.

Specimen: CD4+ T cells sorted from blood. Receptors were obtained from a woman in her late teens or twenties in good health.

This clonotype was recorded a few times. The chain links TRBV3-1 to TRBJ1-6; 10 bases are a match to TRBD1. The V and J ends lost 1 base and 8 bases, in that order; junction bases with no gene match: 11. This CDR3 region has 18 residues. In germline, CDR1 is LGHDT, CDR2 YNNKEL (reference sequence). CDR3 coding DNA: TGTGCCAGCAGCCAAGGCCCCGACAGGGGGCAATGGGATTCACCCCTCCACTTT. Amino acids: CASSQGPDRGQWDSPLHF.

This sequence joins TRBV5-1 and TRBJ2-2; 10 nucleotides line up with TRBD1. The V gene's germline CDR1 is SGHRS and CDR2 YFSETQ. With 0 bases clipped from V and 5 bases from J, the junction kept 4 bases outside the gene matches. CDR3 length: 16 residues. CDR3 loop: CASSLARQGATGELFF. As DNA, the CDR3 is TGCGCCAGCAGCTTGGCCCGACAGGGGGCGACCGGGGAGCTGTTTTTT.

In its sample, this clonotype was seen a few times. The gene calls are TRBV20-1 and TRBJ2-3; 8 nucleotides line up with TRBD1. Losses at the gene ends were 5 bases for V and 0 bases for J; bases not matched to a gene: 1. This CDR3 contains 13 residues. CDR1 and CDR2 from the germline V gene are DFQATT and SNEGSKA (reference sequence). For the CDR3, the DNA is TGCAGTGCTTGGACAGGGAGCACAGATACGCAGTATTTT. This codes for CSAWTGSTDTQYF.

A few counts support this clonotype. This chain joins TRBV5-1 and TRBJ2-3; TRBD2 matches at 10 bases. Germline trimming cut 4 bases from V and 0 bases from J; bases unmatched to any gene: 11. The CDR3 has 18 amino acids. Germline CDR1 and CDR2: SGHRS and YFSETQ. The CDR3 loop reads CASSPRSGGTTSTDTQYF. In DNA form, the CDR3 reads TGCGCCAGCAGCCCGCGTAGCGGGGGGACGACTAGCACAGATACGCAGTATTTT.

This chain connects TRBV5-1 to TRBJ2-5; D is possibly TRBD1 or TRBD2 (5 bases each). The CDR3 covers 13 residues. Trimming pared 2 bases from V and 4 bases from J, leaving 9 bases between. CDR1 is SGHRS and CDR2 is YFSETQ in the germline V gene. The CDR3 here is CASSFPGPETQYF. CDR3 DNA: TGCGCCAGCAGCTTCCCGGGGCCAGAGACCCAGTACTTC.

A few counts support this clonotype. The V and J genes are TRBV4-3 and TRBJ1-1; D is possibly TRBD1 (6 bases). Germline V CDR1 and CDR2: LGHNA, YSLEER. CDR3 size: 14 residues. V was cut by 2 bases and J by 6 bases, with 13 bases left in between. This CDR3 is CASSQQGLDAEAFF. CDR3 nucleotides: TGCGCCAGCAGCCAACAGGGGTTGGACGCTGAAGCTTTCTTT.

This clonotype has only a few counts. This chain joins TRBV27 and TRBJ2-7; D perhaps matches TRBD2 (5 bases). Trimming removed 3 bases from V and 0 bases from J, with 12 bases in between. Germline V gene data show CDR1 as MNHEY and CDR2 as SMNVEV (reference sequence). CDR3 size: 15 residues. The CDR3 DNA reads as TGTGCCAGCAGTTTCGGGCCCACTAGCTCCTACGAGCAGTACTTC. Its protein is CASSFGPTSSYEQYF.

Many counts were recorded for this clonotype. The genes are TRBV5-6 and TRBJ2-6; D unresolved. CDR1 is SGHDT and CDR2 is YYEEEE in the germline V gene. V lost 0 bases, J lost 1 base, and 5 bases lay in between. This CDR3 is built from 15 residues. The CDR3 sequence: CASSLGQSGANVLTF. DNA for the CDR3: TGTGCCAGCAGCTTGGGGCAGTCTGGGGCCAACGTCCTGACTTTC.

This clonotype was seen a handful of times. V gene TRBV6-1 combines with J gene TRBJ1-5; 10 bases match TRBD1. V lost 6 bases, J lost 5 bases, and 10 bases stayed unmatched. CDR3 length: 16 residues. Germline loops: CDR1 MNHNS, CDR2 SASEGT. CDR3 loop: CASSTDRDRGHQPQHF. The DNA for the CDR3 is TGTGCCAGCAGCACCGACCGGGACAGGGGACATCAGCCCCAGCATTTT.

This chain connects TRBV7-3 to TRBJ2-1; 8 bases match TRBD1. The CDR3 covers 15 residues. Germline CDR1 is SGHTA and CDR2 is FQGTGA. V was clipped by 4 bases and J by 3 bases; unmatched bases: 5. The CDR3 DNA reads TGTGCCAGCAGCTACACAGGGGGTCGCTACAATGAGCAGTTCTTC. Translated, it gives CASSYTGGRYNEQFF.

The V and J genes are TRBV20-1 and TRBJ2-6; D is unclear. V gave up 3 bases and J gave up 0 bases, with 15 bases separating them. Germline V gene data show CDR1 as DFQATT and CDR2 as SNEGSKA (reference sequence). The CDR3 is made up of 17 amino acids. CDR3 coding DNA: TGCAGTGCTAGCCTACCTCTTGCAGTCTCTGGGGCCAACGTCCTGACTTTC. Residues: CSASLPLAVSGANVLTF.

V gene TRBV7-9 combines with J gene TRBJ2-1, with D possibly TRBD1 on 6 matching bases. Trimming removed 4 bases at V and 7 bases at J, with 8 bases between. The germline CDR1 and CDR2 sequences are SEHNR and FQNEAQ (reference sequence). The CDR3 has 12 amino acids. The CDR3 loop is CASSSDRNEQFF. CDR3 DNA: TGTGCCAGCAGCTCGGACAGAAATGAGCAGTTCTTC.

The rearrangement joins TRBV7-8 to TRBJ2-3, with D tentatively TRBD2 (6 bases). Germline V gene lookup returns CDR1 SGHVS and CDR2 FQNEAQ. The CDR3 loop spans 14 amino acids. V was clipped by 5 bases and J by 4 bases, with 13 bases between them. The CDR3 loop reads CASSHFREPDTQYF. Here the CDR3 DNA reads TGTGCCAGCAGCCATTTCCGGGAGCCAGATACGCAGTATTTT.

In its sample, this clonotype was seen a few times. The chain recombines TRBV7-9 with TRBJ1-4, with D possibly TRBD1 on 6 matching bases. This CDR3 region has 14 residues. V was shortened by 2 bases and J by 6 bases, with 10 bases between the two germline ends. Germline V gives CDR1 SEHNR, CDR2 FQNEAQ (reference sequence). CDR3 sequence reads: CASSLSRGDEKLFF. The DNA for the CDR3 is TGTGCCAGCAGCTTATCCAGGGGCGATGAAAAACTGTTTTTT.

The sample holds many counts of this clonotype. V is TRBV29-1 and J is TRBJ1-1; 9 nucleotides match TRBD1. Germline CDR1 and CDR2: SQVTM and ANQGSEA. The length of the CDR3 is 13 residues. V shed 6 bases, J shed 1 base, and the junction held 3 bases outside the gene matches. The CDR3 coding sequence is TGCAGCGTGGAGACAGGGGGGAACACTGAAGCTTTCTTT. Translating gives CSVETGGNTEAFF.

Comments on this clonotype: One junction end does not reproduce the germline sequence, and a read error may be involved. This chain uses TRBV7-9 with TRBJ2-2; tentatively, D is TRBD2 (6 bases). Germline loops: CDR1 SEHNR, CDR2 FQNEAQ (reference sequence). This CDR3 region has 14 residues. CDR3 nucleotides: TGTGCCAGCAGCGCTGACTCCTGGGGCGGGGATCTGTTTTTT. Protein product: CASSADSWGGDLFF.

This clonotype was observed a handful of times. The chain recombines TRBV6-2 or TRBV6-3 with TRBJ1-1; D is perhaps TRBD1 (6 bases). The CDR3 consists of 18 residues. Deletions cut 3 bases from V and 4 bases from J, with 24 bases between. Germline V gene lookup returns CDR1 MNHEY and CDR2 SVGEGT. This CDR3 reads CASSYPLGSGVRVTEAFF. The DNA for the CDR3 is TGTGCCAGCAGTTATCCCCTCGGGTCAGGGGTAAGGGTCACTGAAGCTTTCTTT.

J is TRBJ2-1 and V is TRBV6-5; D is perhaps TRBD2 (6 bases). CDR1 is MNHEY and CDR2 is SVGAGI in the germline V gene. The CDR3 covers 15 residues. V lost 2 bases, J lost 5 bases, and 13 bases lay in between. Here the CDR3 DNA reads TGTGCCAGCAGTTACGCTAGGAGGGCCAACAATGAGCAGTTCTTC. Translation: CASSYARRANNEQFF.

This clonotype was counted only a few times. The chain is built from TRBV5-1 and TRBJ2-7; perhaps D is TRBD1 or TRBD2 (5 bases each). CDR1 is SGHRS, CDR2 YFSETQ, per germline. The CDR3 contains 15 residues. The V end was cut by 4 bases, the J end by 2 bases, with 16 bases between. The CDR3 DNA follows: TGCGCCAGCAGCCCGGGGAGAGACAGTCCCTACGAGCAGTACTTC. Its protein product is CASSPGRDSPYEQYF.

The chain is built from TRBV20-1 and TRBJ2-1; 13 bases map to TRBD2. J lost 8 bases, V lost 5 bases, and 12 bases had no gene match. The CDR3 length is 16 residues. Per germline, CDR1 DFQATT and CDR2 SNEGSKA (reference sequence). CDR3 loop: CSASGLAGSATHEQFF. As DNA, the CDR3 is TGCAGTGCTTCGGGACTAGCGGGATCTGCGACTCATGAGCAGTTCTTC.

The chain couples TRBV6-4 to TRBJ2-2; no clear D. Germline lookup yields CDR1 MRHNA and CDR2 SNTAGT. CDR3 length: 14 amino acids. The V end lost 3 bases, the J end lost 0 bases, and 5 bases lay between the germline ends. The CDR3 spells CASSELTNTGELFF. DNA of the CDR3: TGTGCCAGCAGTGAACTTACGAACACCGGGGAGCTGTTTTTT.

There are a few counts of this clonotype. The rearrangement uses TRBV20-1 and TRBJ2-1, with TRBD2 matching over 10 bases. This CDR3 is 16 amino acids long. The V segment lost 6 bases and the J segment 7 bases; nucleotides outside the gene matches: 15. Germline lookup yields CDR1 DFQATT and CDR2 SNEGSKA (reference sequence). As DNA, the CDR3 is TGCAGTGCCGCCAGAGCGGGAGGGCCCCCAGTTAATGAGCAGTTCTTC. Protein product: CSAARAGGPPVNEQFF.

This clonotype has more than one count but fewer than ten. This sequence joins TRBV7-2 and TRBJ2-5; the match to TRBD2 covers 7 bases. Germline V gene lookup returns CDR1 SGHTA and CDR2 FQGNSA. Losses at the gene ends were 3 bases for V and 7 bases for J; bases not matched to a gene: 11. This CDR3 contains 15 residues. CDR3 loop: CASSFLGGTRMTQYF. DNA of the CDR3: TGTGCCAGCAGCTTCTTGGGAGGGACCCGGATGACCCAGTACTTC.

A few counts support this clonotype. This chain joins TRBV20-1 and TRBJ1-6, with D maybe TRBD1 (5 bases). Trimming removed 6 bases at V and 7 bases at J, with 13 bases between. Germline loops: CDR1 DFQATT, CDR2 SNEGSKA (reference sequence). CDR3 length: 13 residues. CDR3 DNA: TGCAGTGCACGGAGGGGTGGGAATTCACCCCTCCACTTT. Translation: CSARRGGNSPLHF.

The CDR3 loop reads CASSLVNRDSTYEQYF. The CDR3 nucleotides read TGTGCCAGCAGCTTAGTTAACCGGGACAGTACCTACGAGCAGTACTTC. V and J are TRBV7-9 and TRBJ2-7; TRBD1 matches 7 bases. The CDR3 has 16 residues. Germline CDR1 and CDR2: SEHNR and FQNEAQ (reference sequence). J gave up 2 bases and V 1 base, and 8 bases lay outside the gene matches. Based on the CDR3 plus reference TRBV7-9 and TRBJ2-7, the full variable domain is DTGVSQNPRHKITKRGQNVTFRCDPISEHNRLYWYRQTLGQGPEFLTYFQNEAQLEKSRLLSDRFSAERPKGSFSTLEIQRTEQGDSAMYLCASSLVNRDSTYEQYFGPGTRLTVT.